This T cell receptor beta chain was found in a study of T cell repertoires in cytomegalovirus infection. The CDR3 runs to 17 residues. The germline CDR1 and CDR2 sequences are SGHRS and YFSETQ. Trimming shortened V by 0 bases and J by 1 base, and 13 bases separated the two germline ends. With respect to this clonotype: The target antigen is unknown.

Study results and limitations: Adding up the frequency of public TCR beta families identified people who carried CMV plus the relevant HLA. Within the response measured ex vivo, HLA-C-restricted CMV-specific TCR beta clonotypes were dominant.

TCRdb fed the reads into MiXCR, producing one record per CDR3 protein. The sample holds hundreds of thousands of distinct CDR3 sequences; 33% are singletons and the top ten take roughly 20%. The chain combines TRBV5-1 with TRBJ1-4; the D gene is possibly TRBD1 (5 bases). Sample: cultured PBMCs, taken from culture after CMV antigen stimulation. This clonotype was obtained from a human donor in good health (CMV status not recorded). Some clones in this sample may be carry-over from other donors' samples. The CDR3 spells CASSLELPGGTNEKLFF. CDR3 DNA: TGCGCCAGCAGCTTGGAGCTCCCGGGGGGAACTAATGAAAAACTGTTTTTT.